This TCR beta chain was identified during a study of blood T cell repertoires in COVID-19. Overall study context: From the United States, Italy and Spain came samples of acute and convalescent COVID-19. The analysed material was cDNA or gDNA that came from T cells, B-cell-depleted T cells, or PBMCs.

Authors' methods: How many nucleated cells were present was estimated from reference gene primer amplification. The table came from immunoSEQ multiplex PCR; TCRdb's copy has only in-frame clones and leaves some out. That table supplies the V and J calls and clone size; D and trimming were determined from the DNA. The sample consists of 50,000 to 60,000 clones, roughly nine tenths of them appearing once. Sequenced input: peripheral blood. This sequence originates from a man older than 75 with active or convalescent COVID-19.

The CDR3, as DNA: TGTGCCTGGATGACGACAAGGAACACTGAAGCTTTCTTT. Protein sequence: CAWMTTRNTEAFF. The genes are TRBV30 and TRBJ1-1; no clear D. V was cut by 4 bases and J by 1 base, with 10 bases left in between. The CDR3 is 13 residues long. Germline CDR1 is GTSNPN and CDR2 is SVGIG (reference sequence).